Following are 10 T cell receptor beta chains from one sample sequenced in a study of blood T cell repertoires in COVID-19. Using immunoSEQ multiplex PCR, the repertoire was profiled, and TCRdb retains in-frame clones only, with some absent. In the table there are under 200,000 clones, about 93% of which are singletons. What was sequenced was peripheral blood. Source of these receptors: a man over 45 with acute or convalescent COVID-19.

J is TRBJ2-1 and V is TRBV27; 7 bases are a match to TRBD1. This CDR3 comprises 14 residues. Trimming removed 6 bases from V and 3 bases from J; junction bases left unmatched: 5. CDR1 is MNHEY and CDR2 is SMNVEV in the germline V gene (reference sequence). The CDR3 region is CASRRTGGYNEQFF. CDR3 DNA sequence: TGTGCCAGCAGGCGGACAGGCGGCTACAATGAGCAGTTCTTC.

This clone was detected only a few times. The J gene is TRBJ2-7, the V gene TRBV24-1, with D perhaps TRBD2 (7 bases). From germline, CDR1 is KGHDR and CDR2 SFDVKD. The CDR3 is 15 residues long. Trimming stripped 4 bases from V and 2 bases from J, with 14 bases between. CDR3 sequence reads: CATSDPRGGAYEQYF. The CDR3 DNA sequence: TGTGCCACCAGTGACCCCAGAGGGGGGGCCTACGAGCAGTACTTC.

The chain carries TRBV5-1 and TRBJ2-5; 10 bases agree with TRBD1. Germline V gives CDR1 SGHRS, CDR2 YFSETQ. V shed 1 base and J 5 bases; nucleotides not matched to a gene: 8. This CDR3 has 16 amino acids. The CDR3 DNA reads as TGCGCCAGCAGCTTGCGGGCGACAGGGGGCCGGGAGACCCAGTACTTC. Its protein is CASSLRATGGRETQYF.

The chain joins TRBV5-1 to TRBJ2-3; 11 nucleotides agree with TRBD2. CDR3 length: 15 residues. Trimming at V came to 2 bases and at J to 2 bases, leaving 1 base not matched to a gene. Germline CDR1 reads SGHRS; CDR2 reads YFSETQ. The CDR3 protein is CASSFSGRDTDTQYF. The CDR3 DNA sequence: TGCGCCAGCAGCTTTAGCGGGAGGGACACAGATACGCAGTATTTT.

The chain recombines TRBV3-1 (or the pseudogene TRBV3-2) with TRBJ1-3; D unresolved. From germline, CDR1 is LGHDT and CDR2 YNNKEL (reference sequence). The CDR3 is made up of 14 amino acids. V dropped 2 bases and J dropped 10 bases, with 15 bases sitting between them. The CDR3 DNA sequence: TGTGCCAGCAGCCAAATGGGCCCTGGCTGGACCATATATTTT. It encodes CASSQMGPGWTIYF.

The V and J genes are TRBV5-1 and TRBJ2-7, with D unclear. V lost 6 bases, J lost 0 bases, and 13 bases lay in between. This CDR3 has 14 residues. CDR1 and CDR2 (germline): SGHRS, YFSETQ. CDR3 amino acids: CASKIVGSSYEQYF. CDR3 nucleotide sequence: TGCGCCAGCAAGATAGTTGGTAGCTCCTACGAGCAGTACTTC. Combining the CDR3 with reference TRBV5-1 and TRBJ2-7 gives the whole variable domain KAGVTQTPRYLIKTRGQQVTLSCSPISGHRSVSWYQQTPGQGLQFLFEYFSETQRNKGNFPGRFSGRQFSNSRSEMNVSTLELGDSALYLCASKIVGSSYEQYFGPGTRLTVT.

The J gene is TRBJ2-7, the V gene TRBV27, with D possibly being TRBD2 (5 bases). The germline V and J ends were trimmed by 4 bases and 7 bases, with 17 bases remaining between them. The V gene's germline CDR1 is MNHEY and CDR2 SMNVEV (reference sequence). The CDR3 length is 14 residues. The CDR3 DNA reads as TGTGCCAGCAGTTCAACTAGTTTTACGGCTGAGCAGTACTTC. It is translated as CASSSTSFTAEQYF.

This clone was seen just once. This chain links TRBV24-1 with TRBJ2-3; weak D call: TRBD2 (6 bases). Germline V gives CDR1 KGHDR, CDR2 SFDVKD. The CDR3 consists of 17 residues. The V end was cut by 0 bases, the J end by 1 base, with 13 bases between. CDR3: CATSDLRRDSGTDTQYF. CDR3 DNA: TGTGCCACCAGTGATTTGAGGCGGGATTCAGGCACAGATACGCAGTATTTT.

A few counts support this clone. This rearrangement joins TRBV6-1 to TRBJ1-2, with a weak D call TRBD1 (5 bases). The V end was cut by 1 base, the J end by 8 bases, with 14 bases between. CDR1 is MNHNS, CDR2 SASEGT, per germline. The CDR3 spans 14 residues. Written as DNA, the CDR3 is TGTGCCAGCAGTGAAGGGAGGGGAGTCAACGGCTACACCTTC. Its translation: CASSEGRGVNGYTF.

The rearrangement uses TRBV27 and TRBJ1-2, with D possibly being TRBD1 (6 bases). The CDR3 covers 12 residues. Germline CDR1 is MNHEY and CDR2 is SMNVEV (reference sequence). V was clipped by 6 bases and J by 4 bases, with 9 bases between them. The CDR3 sequence: CASRTGGYGYTF. DNA for the CDR3: TGTGCCAGCAGGACAGGCGGCTATGGCTACACCTTC.